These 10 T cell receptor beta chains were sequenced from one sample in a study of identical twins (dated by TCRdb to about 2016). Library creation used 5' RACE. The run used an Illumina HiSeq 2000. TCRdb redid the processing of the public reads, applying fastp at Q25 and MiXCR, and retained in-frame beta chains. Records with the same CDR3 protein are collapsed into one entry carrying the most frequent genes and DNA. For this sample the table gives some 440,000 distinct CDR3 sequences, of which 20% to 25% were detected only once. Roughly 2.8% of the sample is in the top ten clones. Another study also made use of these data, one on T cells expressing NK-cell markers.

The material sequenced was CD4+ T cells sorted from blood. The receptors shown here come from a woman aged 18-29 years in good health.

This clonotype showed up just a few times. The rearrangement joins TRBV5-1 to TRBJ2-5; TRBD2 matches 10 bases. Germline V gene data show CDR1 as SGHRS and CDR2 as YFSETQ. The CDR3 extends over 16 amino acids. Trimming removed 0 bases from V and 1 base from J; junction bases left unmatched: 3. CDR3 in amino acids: CASSLGSGGVQETQYF. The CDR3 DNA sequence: TGCGCCAGCAGCTTGGGGAGCGGGGGGGTCCAAGAGACCCAGTACTTC.

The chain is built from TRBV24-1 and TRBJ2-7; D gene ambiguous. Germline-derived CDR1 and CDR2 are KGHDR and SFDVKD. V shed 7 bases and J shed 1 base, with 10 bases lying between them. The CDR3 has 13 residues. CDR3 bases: TGTGCCACCAGCCCCCAGACGTCCTACGAGCAGTACTTC. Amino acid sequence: CATSPQTSYEQYF.

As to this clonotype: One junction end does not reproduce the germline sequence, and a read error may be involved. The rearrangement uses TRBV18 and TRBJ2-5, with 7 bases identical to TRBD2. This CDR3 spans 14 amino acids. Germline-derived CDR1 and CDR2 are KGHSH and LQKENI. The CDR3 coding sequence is TGTGCCAGCTCGCCACTAGCGATGCAAGAGACCCAGTACTTC. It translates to CASSPLAMQETQYF. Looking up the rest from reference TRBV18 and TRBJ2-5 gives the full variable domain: NAGVMQNPRHLVRRRGQEARLRCSPMKGHSHVYWYRQLPEEGLKFMVYLQKENIIDESGMPKERFSAEFPKEGPSILRIQQVVRGDSAAYFCASSPLAMQETQYFGPGTRLLVL.

The CDR3 protein is CASSFATSGVHEQYF. In nucleotides, the CDR3 is TGCGCCAGCAGCTTTGCGACTAGCGGGGTCCACGAGCAGTACTTC. This chain joins TRBV5-1 and TRBJ2-7, with 11 bases that match TRBD2. Germline CDR1 SGHRS, CDR2 YFSETQ. This CDR3 is built from 15 residues. The V segment lost 2 bases and the J segment 5 bases; nucleotides outside the gene matches: 6.

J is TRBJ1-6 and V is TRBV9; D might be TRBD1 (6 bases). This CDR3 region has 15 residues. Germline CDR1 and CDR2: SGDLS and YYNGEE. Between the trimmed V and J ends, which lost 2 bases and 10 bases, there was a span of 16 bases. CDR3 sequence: CASSVPGRGGSPLHF. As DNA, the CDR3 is TGTGCCAGCAGCGTGCCAGGGAGGGGGGGCTCACCCCTCCACTTT.

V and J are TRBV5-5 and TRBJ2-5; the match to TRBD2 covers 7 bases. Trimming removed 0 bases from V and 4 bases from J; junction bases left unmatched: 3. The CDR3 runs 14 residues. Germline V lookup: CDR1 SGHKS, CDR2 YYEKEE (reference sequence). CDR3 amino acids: CASSLVPSGETQYF. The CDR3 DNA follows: TGTGCCAGCAGCTTGGTGCCTAGCGGAGAGACCCAGTACTTC.

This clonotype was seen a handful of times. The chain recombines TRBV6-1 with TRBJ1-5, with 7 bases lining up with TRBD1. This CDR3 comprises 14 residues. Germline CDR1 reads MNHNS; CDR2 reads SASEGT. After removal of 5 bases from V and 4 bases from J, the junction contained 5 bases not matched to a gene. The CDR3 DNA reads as TGTGCCAGCAGTACACAGGGGAGGAATCAGCCCCAGCATTTT. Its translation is CASSTQGRNQPQHF.

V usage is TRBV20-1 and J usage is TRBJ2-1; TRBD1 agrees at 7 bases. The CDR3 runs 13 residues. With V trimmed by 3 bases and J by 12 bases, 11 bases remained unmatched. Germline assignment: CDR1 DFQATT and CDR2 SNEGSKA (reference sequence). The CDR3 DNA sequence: TGCAGTGCTAGTGGGACCGACAGGGTGGGGCAGTTCTTC. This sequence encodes CSASGTDRVGQFF.

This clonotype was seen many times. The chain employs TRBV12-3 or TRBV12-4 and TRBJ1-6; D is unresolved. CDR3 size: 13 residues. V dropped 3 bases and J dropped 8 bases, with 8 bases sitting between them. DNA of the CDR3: TGTGCCAGCAGTTTGAACAGAGATTCACCCCTCCACTTT. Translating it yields CASSLNRDSPLHF.

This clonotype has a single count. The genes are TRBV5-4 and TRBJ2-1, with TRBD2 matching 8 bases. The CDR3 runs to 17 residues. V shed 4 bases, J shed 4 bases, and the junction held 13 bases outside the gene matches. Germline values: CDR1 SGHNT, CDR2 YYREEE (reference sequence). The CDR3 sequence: CASSPGTGTRGYNEQFF. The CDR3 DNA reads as TGTGCCAGCAGCCCCGGGACCGGGACTAGAGGGTACAATGAGCAGTTCTTC.